This TCR beta chain was found in a study of shared clonotypes between healthy human individuals. Across the study: Per donor, CD8 memory used one plate, CD8 naive used two, CD4 memory used three and CD4 naive used three. Study-wide findings and caveats: Genetic and exposure-history diversity was limited by the small donor number.

Investigators spread the genomic DNA of each subset evenly over several immunoSEQ plates. Assay used: immunoSEQ multiplex PCR; TCRdb lists only in-frame clones, some missing. The sample gives roughly 590,000 clones, about 95% of which show up once; 0.11% is in the top ten. Germline-derived CDR1 and CDR2 are SGHDT and YYEEEE. Trimming shortened V by 2 bases and J by 1 base, and 19 bases separated the two germline ends. This CDR3 spans 17 amino acids. CD45RO-negative CD8 cells positively selected for CCR7 made up the naive population, which excluded terminally differentiated effector memory CD45RA+ cells. Points on this clone: What it binds is unknown.

The chain combines TRBV5-6 with TRBJ2-7; the D call may be TRBD1 or TRBD2 (5 bases each). This clonotype was sampled from a woman younger than 45 in good health. What was sequenced was naive CD8+ T cells sorted from blood. The chain's CDR3 is CASSFLPRDARSYEQYF. DNA for the CDR3: TGTGCCAGCAGCTTCCTCCCCCGGGACGCAAGATCCTACGAGCAGTACTTC.